This passage covers 29 T cell receptor beta chains from one sample sequenced in a study of control samples from healthy donors and cancer patients. TCRdb's copy holds only in-frame clones and misses some; the assay was immunoSEQ multiplex PCR. Among 85,000 to 95,000 clones listed, approximately 90% were seen once. Sequenced input: blood. These receptors were obtained from a woman in her twenties or thirties in good health.

The V call is TRBV3-1 (or the pseudogene TRBV3-2), the J call TRBJ1-4; 11 bases line up with TRBD1. The V gene's germline CDR1 is LGHDT and CDR2 YNNKEL (reference sequence). This CDR3 region has 15 residues. Losses at the gene ends were 1 base for V and 7 bases for J; bases not matched to a gene: 2. CDR3 in amino acids: CASSQGGTGGEKLFF. DNA of the CDR3: TGTGCCAGCAGCCAAGGGGGGACAGGGGGTGAAAAACTGTTTTTT.

The chain combines TRBV5-5 with TRBJ1-1; 9 nucleotides agree with TRBD1. With 6 bases clipped from V and 5 bases from J, the junction kept 11 bases outside the gene matches. Germline V lookup: CDR1 SGHKS, CDR2 YYEKEE (reference sequence). The CDR3 is 15 residues long. CDR3 amino acids: CASTALTGGWTEAFF. CDR3 DNA sequence: TGTGCCAGCACCGCACTAACAGGGGGCTGGACTGAAGCTTTCTTT.

V usage is TRBV4-2 and J usage is TRBJ2-7, with 9 bases that match TRBD2. Germline V gene data show CDR1 as LGHNA and CDR2 as YNFKEQ. The CDR3 runs to 15 residues. V lost 4 bases to trimming and J lost 1 base; unmatched junction nucleotides: 5. The CDR3 sequence: CASSPPLAGSYEQYF. CDR3 bases: TGTGCCAGCAGCCCCCCCCTAGCGGGGTCCTACGAGCAGTACTTC.

This chain uses TRBV7-2 with TRBJ1-1, with TRBD1 identical over 9 bases. The germline V gene has CDR1 SGHTA and CDR2 FQGNSA. V dropped 3 bases and J dropped 4; count of bases not matched to a gene: 6. The CDR3 contains 15 residues. The CDR3 sequence is CASSLSPGQGTEAFF. The CDR3 DNA reads as TGTGCCAGCAGCTTGTCACCGGGACAGGGCACTGAAGCTTTCTTT.

This chain links TRBV7-9 with TRBJ1-4, with D uncertain. CDR1 is SEHNR, CDR2 FQNEAQ, per germline (reference sequence). V was shortened by 2 bases and J by 7 bases, with 11 bases between the two germline ends. The CDR3 sequence is 14 residues long. CDR3 sequence: CASSLFRSGEKLFF. The CDR3 nucleotides are TGTGCCAGCAGCTTATTCAGGTCTGGTGAAAAACTGTTTTTT. Drawing the rest from reference TRBV7-9 and TRBJ1-4, the complete variable domain is DTGVSQNPRHKITKRGQNVTFRCDPISEHNRLYWYRQTLGQGPEFLTYFQNEAQLEKSRLLSDRFSAERPKGSFSTLEIQRTEQGDSAMYLCASSLFRSGEKLFFGSGTQLSVL.

This chain connects TRBV11-2 to TRBJ2-3; the D gene is possibly TRBD2 (6 bases). Germline-derived CDR1 and CDR2 are SGHAT and FQNNGV. This CDR3 comprises 16 residues. Between the trimmed V and J ends, which lost 5 bases and 4 bases, there was a span of 19 bases. In DNA form, the CDR3 reads TGTGCCAGCAGCCGGAGTACGGCTAGCGCGGCAGATACGCAGTATTTT. It yields the protein CASSRSTASAADTQYF.

This clone was seen a handful of times. This chain uses TRBV7-2 with TRBJ1-2; a weak D match, TRBD1 (5 bases). The ends were cut back, 1 base at V and 2 bases at J, with 5 bases in the middle. CDR1 is SGHTA, CDR2 FQGNSA, per germline. CDR3 length equals 13 residues. The CDR3 loop reads CASSLGTNYGYTF. CDR3 nucleotides: TGTGCCAGCAGCTTAGGGACAAACTATGGCTACACCTTC.

V and J are TRBV10-3 and TRBJ1-2; D gene uncertain. The V gene's germline CDR1 is ENHRY and CDR2 SYGVKD. V dropped 6 bases and J dropped 7 bases, with 12 bases sitting between them. The CDR3 length is 12 residues. CDR3 sequence: CAISPNPFGYTF. In DNA, the CDR3 is TGTGCCATCAGCCCCAACCCGTTTGGCTACACCTTC.

This clone appeared once. This CDR3 reads CASIRDRAGNQPQHF. CDR3 nucleotide sequence: TGTGCCAGCATCAGGGACAGGGCCGGCAATCAGCCCCAGCATTTT. This chain connects TRBV6-5 to TRBJ1-5; 9 nucleotides match TRBD1. Germline V lookup: CDR1 MNHEY, CDR2 SVGAGI. V gave up 7 bases and J gave up 2 bases; unmatched junction bases: 6. The CDR3 sequence is 15 residues long.

The chain combines TRBV28 with TRBJ1-6; D is uncertain. This CDR3 is 17 amino acids long. With 7 bases removed from V and 0 bases from J, the gap between germline ends came to 16 bases. Per germline, CDR1 MDHEN and CDR2 SYDVKM. CDR3: CASTLASGSSYNSPLHF. Written as DNA, the CDR3 is TGTGCCAGCACATTAGCGTCGGGTAGCTCCTATAATTCACCCCTCCACTTT. The full variable domain, with the rest looked up from reference TRBV28 and TRBJ1-6, is DVKVTQSSRYLVKRTGEKVFLECVQDMDHENMFWYRQDPGLGLRLIYFSYDVKMKEKGDIPEGYSVSREKKERFSLILESASTNQTSMYLCASTLASGSSYNSPLHFGNGTRLTVT.

J is TRBJ2-1 and V is TRBV7-9; 8 positions match TRBD2. The CDR3 has 13 amino acids. The germline CDR1 and CDR2 sequences are SEHNR and FQNEAQ (reference sequence). With V trimmed by 4 bases and J by 7 bases, 3 bases remained unmatched. The CDR3 loop reads CASSSPGGNEQFF. CDR3 bases: TGTGCCAGCAGCTCCCCGGGGGGGAATGAGCAGTTCTTC.

The chain carries TRBV19 and TRBJ2-7, with 11 bases lining up with TRBD1. This CDR3 comprises 13 residues. Germline V gives CDR1 LNHDA, CDR2 SQIVND (reference sequence). V trimming: 9 bases; J trimming: 6 bases; junction bases outside the gene matches: 7. The CDR3 DNA reads as TGTGCCAGCCGGGACAGGGGGACATCCGAGCAGTACTTC. Translated: CASRDRGTSEQYF.

The genes are TRBV12-3 or TRBV12-4 and TRBJ2-7, with 7 nucleotides matching TRBD1. V shed 3 bases, J shed 4 bases, and the junction held 0 bases outside the gene matches. This CDR3 has 12 residues. In DNA, the CDR3 is TGTGCCAGCAGTTTGGGACAGTACGAGCAGTACTTC. Encoded protein: CASSLGQYEQYF.

This clone was counted once. The identical CDR3 is also encoded by other nucleotide sequences in the sample. The rearrangement uses TRBV9 and TRBJ1-6; the D gene is possibly TRBD1 (5 bases). Per the germline V gene, CDR1 is SGDLS and CDR2 is YYNGEE. The V gene lost 0 bases and the J gene lost 3 bases, with 10 bases spanning the gap. The CDR3 runs 16 residues. As DNA, the CDR3 is TGTGCCAGCAGCGTAGGATCGGGGGGCTATAATTCACCCCTCCACTTT. Translated: CASSVGSGGYNSPLHF.

The genes are TRBV10-1 and TRBJ1-1; TRBD1 matches at 8 bases. Germline lookup yields CDR1 WNHNN and CDR2 SYGVQD (reference sequence). Trimming removed 0 bases from V and 1 base from J; junction bases left unmatched: 4. The CDR3 is 16 amino acids. The CDR3 here is CASSESRGTGNTEAFF. The CDR3 DNA is TGCGCCAGCAGTGAGTCGAGGGGGACAGGGAACACTGAAGCTTTCTTT.

This sequence joins TRBV2 and TRBJ1-5, with a weak D call TRBD1 (6 bases). Trimming shortened V by 9 bases and J by 4 bases, and 13 bases separated the two germline ends. CDR1 is SNHLY and CDR2 is FYNNEI in the germline V gene. The CDR3 sequence is 13 residues long. CDR3 DNA: TGTGCCAGTACCGGACAGAGTAATCAGCCCCAGCATTTT. Amino acids: CASTGQSNQPQHF.

This chain joins TRBV25-1 and TRBJ2-1, with D maybe TRBD2 (6 bases). Germline values: CDR1 MGHDK, CDR2 SYGVNS. Trimming removed 3 bases from V and 8 bases from J, with 23 bases in between. The CDR3 covers 17 residues. Here the CDR3 reads CASSDPASGAEPYEQFF. CDR3 nucleotide sequence: TGTGCCAGCAGTGACCCAGCCTCGGGAGCCGAACCATATGAGCAGTTCTTC.

The chain links TRBV5-6 to TRBJ2-4, with D unclear. V lost 4 bases to trimming and J lost 0 bases, with 17 bases between them. Per germline, CDR1 SGHDT and CDR2 YYEEEE. This CDR3 region has 17 residues. CDR3 residues: CASSPPAGILAKNIQYF. CDR3 nucleotide sequence: TGTGCCAGCAGCCCCCCCGCAGGCATCCTAGCCAAAAACATTCAGTACTTC. Variable domain in full (rest from reference TRBV5-6 and TRBJ2-4): DAGVTQSPTHLIKTRGQQVTLRCSPKSGHDTVSWYQQALGQGPQFIFQYYEEEERQRGNFPDRFSGHQFPNYSSELNVNALLLGDSALYLCASSPPAGILAKNIQYFGAGTRLSVL.

Regarding this clone: Different DNA sequences within this sample yield the same CDR3. The DNA of the CDR3 is TGTGCCAGCAGTTTATCCGAAAAACTGTTTTTT. Residues: CASSLSEKLFF. V usage is TRBV12-3 or TRBV12-4 and J usage is TRBJ1-4; D remains ambiguous. Trimming shortened V by 2 bases and J by 8 bases, and 3 bases separated the two germline ends. The CDR3 covers 11 residues.

The J gene is TRBJ2-1, the V gene TRBV6-2 or TRBV6-3; 7 bases are a match to TRBD2. The junction had 7 bases not matched to a gene; V was cut back by 2 bases and J by 0 bases. The CDR3 has 17 amino acids. Germline CDR1 is MNHEY and CDR2 is SVGEGT. The DNA of the CDR3 is TGTGCCAGCAGTTACGCGTCTAGCGGAGACTCCTACAATGAGCAGTTCTTC. It specifies CASSYASSGDSYNEQFF.

This clone has only one observation. This rearrangement joins TRBV7-2 to TRBJ2-7; TRBD1 aligns across 7 bases. The V and J ends lost 3 bases and 2 bases, in that order; junction bases with no gene match: 16. This CDR3 spans 18 amino acids. CDR1 and CDR2 from the germline V gene are SGHTA and FQGNSA. CDR3 loop: CASSFGGDAGTVPYEQYF. The DNA for the CDR3 is TGTGCCAGCAGCTTTGGTGGCGACGCCGGGACAGTGCCCTACGAGCAGTACTTC.

J is TRBJ1-1 and V is TRBV12-3 or TRBV12-4; D not certain. The V gene lost 3 bases and the J gene lost 4 bases, with 6 bases spanning the gap. The CDR3 is 12 residues long. CDR3 sequence (DNA): TGTGCCAGCAGTTTTTTTGGCACTGAAGCTTTCTTT. It is translated as CASSFFGTEAFF.

CDR3 nucleotide sequence: TGTGCCAGCAGTGAGATTGGATATGAGCAGTTCTTC. This gives the protein CASSEIGYEQFF. The chain joins TRBV2 to TRBJ2-1; D is unresolved. Germline V gene data show CDR1 as SNHLY and CDR2 as FYNNEI. V lost 3 bases, J lost 8 bases, and 8 bases lay in between. This CDR3 is built from 12 residues.

The J gene is TRBJ1-6, the V gene TRBV6-5; 10 bases line up with TRBD1. Trimming removed 8 bases from V and 7 bases from J; junction bases left unmatched: 5. The germline V gene has CDR1 MNHEY and CDR2 SVGAGI. CDR3 length equals 14 residues. CDR3 protein: CASLWTGGNSPLHF. As DNA, the CDR3 is TGTGCCAGCCTCTGGACAGGGGGAAATTCACCCCTCCACTTT.

The V and J genes are TRBV27 and TRBJ1-5; D unclear. CDR1 and CDR2 from the germline V gene are MNHEY and SMNVEV (reference sequence). Trimming pared 5 bases from V and 2 bases from J, leaving 7 bases between. This CDR3 contains 13 residues. For the CDR3, the DNA is TGTGCCAGCAGTCTTCTGGGCAATCAGCCCCAGCATTTT. Translated, it gives CASSLLGNQPQHF.

The chain joins TRBV6-5 to TRBJ1-2; D possibly corresponds to TRBD1 (6 bases). Germline V lookup: CDR1 MNHEY, CDR2 SVGAGI. This CDR3 spans 15 amino acids. V was pared by 5 bases and J by 0 bases, with 13 bases between. CDR3 sequence: CASSIGQSSNYGYTF. CDR3 nucleotide sequence: TGTGCCAGCAGTATCGGACAGTCGTCTAACTATGGCTACACCTTC.

V is TRBV24-1 and J is TRBJ2-1, with TRBD2 matching over 8 bases. From germline, CDR1 is KGHDR and CDR2 SFDVKD. Trimming took 2 bases from V and 4 from J; bases not matched to a gene: 9. The CDR3 totals 17 residues. Written as DNA, the CDR3 is TGTGCCACCAGTGATTCCCAAAAGCGGGGGCCTTACAATGAGCAGTTCTTC. Its protein product is CATSDSQKRGPYNEQFF.

This chain connects TRBV10-3 to TRBJ2-2, with 8 positions matching TRBD1. CDR3 length: 14 residues. Trimming removed 9 bases from V and 1 base from J; junction bases left unmatched: 4. Germline values: CDR1 ENHRY, CDR2 SYGVKD. CDR3 in DNA: TGTGCCATTTCCGGGACAGGGAACACCGGGGAGCTGTTTTTT. Translating it yields CAISGTGNTGELFF.

This clone was counted once. The chain recombines TRBV6-4 with TRBJ2-2; TRBD1 might be the D (6 bases). This CDR3 spans 16 amino acids. The V end lost 2 bases, the J end lost 4 bases, and 14 bases lay between the germline ends. CDR1 and CDR2 (germline): MRHNA, SNTAGT. Here the CDR3 DNA reads TGTGCCAGCAGTGACCAGGCAGGGGCGGGCACCGGGGAGCTGTTTTTT. Protein: CASSDQAGAGTGELFF.